The 7 T cell receptor beta chains reported below all come from one sample, sequenced in a study of regulatory T cells in long-lasting Graves disease. In building TCR beta libraries, iRepertoire HTBI primers were used together with Arm-PCR of CDR3 regions. TCRdb independently ran MiXCR on the multiplex PCR reads; one entry per CDR3 protein. The sample lists roughly 560,000 distinct CDR3 sequences, around 11% occurring once. Specified time point: newly diagnosed GD, antithyroid drugs for less than 3 months. From PBMCs, RNA was extracted and then used to make the TCR library. These data were likewise used in another study, on T cells in Graves' hyperthyroidism and ophthalmopathy.

The specimen comprised peripheral blood mononuclear cells (PBMCs), sampled at new diagnosis, from a patient treated with antithyroid drugs. The receptors shown here come from a woman in her 30s with Graves disease.

A word on this clonotype: With a much larger clone just one base away, this may be a read error. V gene TRBV6-2 or TRBV6-3 combines with J gene TRBJ2-7; D may be TRBD2 (5 bases). This CDR3 has 15 amino acids. Trimming shortened V by 0 bases and J by 3 bases, and 12 bases separated the two germline ends. CDR1 MNHEY and CDR2 SVGEGT come from the germline V gene. CDR3 region: CASSYSGEGIYEQYF. In DNA form, the CDR3 reads TGTGCCAGCAGTTACTCAGGAGAGGGCATCTACGAGCAGTACTTC.

This clonotype was counted ten times or more. The CDR3 DNA sequence: TGTGCCAGCAGCTTAGATACAGGCTTCAGGGCCCTCCACTTT. It translates to CASSLDTGFRALHF. V usage is TRBV11-2 and J usage is TRBJ1-6, with D perhaps TRBD1 (5 bases). V lost 0 bases and J lost 14, with 14 bases in between. Germline CDR1 reads SGHAT; CDR2 reads FQNNGV. The CDR3 totals 14 residues.

This clonotype was observed at least ten times. The V and J genes are TRBV5-1 and TRBJ2-7; TRBD1 matches 8 bases. The V gene end was trimmed by 3 bases and the J gene end by 2 bases; junction bases not matched to a gene: 7. Germline values: CDR1 SGHRS, CDR2 YFSETQ. The CDR3 is 15 amino acids. The CDR3 sequence: CASSYTTGEAYEQYF. CDR3 in DNA: TGCGCCAGCAGCTATACGACAGGGGAGGCCTACGAGCAGTACTTC.

Regarding this clonotype: A single base is all that separates this from a far larger clone, so a read error is likely. This is likely a read error, given that the CDR3 carries no conserved phenylalanine or tryptophan at its end. This chain uses TRBV11-3 with TRBJ2-1, with D possibly matching TRBD2 (6 bases). In germline, CDR1 is SGHNT, CDR2 YENEEA. The V end lost 5 bases, the J end lost 4 bases, and 15 bases lay between the germline ends. The CDR3 covers 15 residues. CDR3 sequence (DNA): TGTGCCAGCAGCCGGGGTAGCGGTTCTTACAATGAGCAGTTCTCC. This encodes CASSRGSGSYNEQFS.

This clonotype was counted at least ten times. The CDR3 region is CASSLVHAMQGNSYEQYF. Written as DNA, the CDR3 is TGTGCCAGCAGTTTAGTCCACGCTATGCAGGGTAACTCCTACGAGCAGTACTTC. J is TRBJ2-7 and V is TRBV28, with D maybe TRBD1 (5 bases). The CDR3 is made up of 18 amino acids. V was shortened by 2 bases and J by 0 bases, with 20 bases between the two germline ends. Germline V gene sequence: CDR1 MDHEN, CDR2 SYDVKM.

The J gene is TRBJ2-7, the V gene TRBV7-9; D is unclear. The CDR3 runs 14 residues. Trimming removed 2 bases from V and 5 bases from J, with 13 bases in between. Germline values: CDR1 SEHNR, CDR2 FQNEAQ (reference sequence). The CDR3 loop is CASSLPALGHEQYF. CDR3 sequence (DNA): TGTGCCAGCAGCTTACCAGCGCTAGGACACGAGCAGTACTTC.

This clonotype turned up a few times. The rearrangement uses TRBV4-1 and TRBJ2-2; 8 positions match TRBD2. V was clipped by 1 base and J by 6 bases; unmatched bases: 4. The germline V gene encodes CDR1 MGHRA and CDR2 YSYEKL. CDR3 length equals 15 residues. CDR3 DNA: TGCGCCAGCAGCCAAGCGGGAGGGCCCTCCGGGGAGCTGTTTTTT. As protein: CASSQAGGPSGELFF.